This T cell receptor beta chain originates from a study of blood T cells in healthy people across ages. Background on the study: When template switching was applied, about one barcoded beta molecule was captured per two T cells. Study-wide results and caveats: Measured against age, TCR beta diversity per million T cells decreased in a roughly linear manner.

On this clonotype: Antigen: not known.

V was clipped by 7 bases and J by 6 bases, with 17 bases between them. Germline loops: CDR1 SNHLY, CDR2 FYNNEI. The CDR3 is 14 amino acids. With a J-beta primer mix and a sample-barcoded 5' primer, a second PCR ran roughly 7 to 11 cycles. TCRdb recomputed calls from the 5' RACE reads with MiXCR, one row per CDR3 protein. In the table there are about 1.1 million distinct CDR3 sequences, roughly two fifths of which are singletons. The rearrangement links TRBV2 to TRBJ2-3; no clear D. The TCR sequence derives from a man between 18 and 35 years old in good health. The sequenced material came from blood. CDR3 sequence: CASILIRGGDTQYF. CDR3 nucleotide sequence: TGTGCCAGCATTCTCATTCGAGGTGGCGATACGCAGTATTTT.